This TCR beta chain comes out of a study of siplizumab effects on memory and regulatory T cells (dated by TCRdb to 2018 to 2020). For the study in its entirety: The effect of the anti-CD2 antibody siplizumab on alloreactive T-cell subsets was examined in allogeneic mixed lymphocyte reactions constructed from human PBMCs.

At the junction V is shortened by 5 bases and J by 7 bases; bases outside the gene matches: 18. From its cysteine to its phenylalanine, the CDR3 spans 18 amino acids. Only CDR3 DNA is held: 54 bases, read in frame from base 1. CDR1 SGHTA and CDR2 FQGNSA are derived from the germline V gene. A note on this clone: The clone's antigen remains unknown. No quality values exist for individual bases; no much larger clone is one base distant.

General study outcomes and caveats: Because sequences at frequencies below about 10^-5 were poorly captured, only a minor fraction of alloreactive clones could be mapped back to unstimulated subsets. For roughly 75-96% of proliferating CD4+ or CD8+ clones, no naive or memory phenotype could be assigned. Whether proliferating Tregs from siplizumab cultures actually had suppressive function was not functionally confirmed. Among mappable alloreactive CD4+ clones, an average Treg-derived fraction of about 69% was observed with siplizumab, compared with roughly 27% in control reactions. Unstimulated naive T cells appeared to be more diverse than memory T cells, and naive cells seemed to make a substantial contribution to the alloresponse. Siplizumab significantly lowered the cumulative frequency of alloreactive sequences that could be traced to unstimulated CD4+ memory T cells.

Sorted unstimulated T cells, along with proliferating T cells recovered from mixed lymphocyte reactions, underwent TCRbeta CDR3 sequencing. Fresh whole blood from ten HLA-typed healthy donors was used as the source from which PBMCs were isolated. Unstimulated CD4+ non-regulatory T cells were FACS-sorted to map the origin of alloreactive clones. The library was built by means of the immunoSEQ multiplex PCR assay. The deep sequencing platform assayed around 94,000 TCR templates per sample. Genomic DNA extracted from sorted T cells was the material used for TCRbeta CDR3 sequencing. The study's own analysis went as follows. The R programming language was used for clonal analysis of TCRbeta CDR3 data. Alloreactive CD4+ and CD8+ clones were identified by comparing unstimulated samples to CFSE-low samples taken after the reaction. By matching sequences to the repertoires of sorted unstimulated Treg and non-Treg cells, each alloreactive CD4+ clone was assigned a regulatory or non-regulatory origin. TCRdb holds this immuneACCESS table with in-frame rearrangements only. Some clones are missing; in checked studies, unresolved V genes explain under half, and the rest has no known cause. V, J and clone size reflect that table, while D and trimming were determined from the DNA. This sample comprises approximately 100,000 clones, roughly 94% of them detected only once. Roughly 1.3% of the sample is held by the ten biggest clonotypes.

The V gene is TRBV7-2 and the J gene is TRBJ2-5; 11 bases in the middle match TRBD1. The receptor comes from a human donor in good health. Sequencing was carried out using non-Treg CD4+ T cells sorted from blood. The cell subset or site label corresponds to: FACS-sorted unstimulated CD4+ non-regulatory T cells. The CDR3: CASSPRWTGGAGPGTQYF. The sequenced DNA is TGTGCCAGCAGCCCTCGGTGGACAGGGGGCGCTGGGCCCGGGACCCAGTACTTC.